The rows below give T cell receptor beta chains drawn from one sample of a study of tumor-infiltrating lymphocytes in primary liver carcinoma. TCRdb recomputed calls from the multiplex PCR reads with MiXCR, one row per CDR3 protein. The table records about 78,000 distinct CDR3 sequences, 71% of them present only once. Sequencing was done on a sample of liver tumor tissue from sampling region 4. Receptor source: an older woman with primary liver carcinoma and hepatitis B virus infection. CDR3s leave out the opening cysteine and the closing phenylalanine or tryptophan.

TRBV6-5,ASSPRGLNAEAF
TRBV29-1,SVPQSGGTEELF
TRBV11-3,ASSLNALGLRDETQY
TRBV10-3,VSGANTWELF
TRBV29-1,SVGTPCEQY
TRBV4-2,ASSQELAGGGGVYNEQF
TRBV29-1,SVARANYGYT
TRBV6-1,ASSRGLVNSPLH
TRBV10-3,AIMTGGVTGYNGQF
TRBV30,DWSVVEGDKRTRSSYNEQF
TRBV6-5,DSSYLPVAGPYEQY
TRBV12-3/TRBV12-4,ASSLMGQGNTEAF
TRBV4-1,ASNRTGPVVEYGYT
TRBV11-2,VSSNVPEETQY
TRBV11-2,GSRSSGESTDTQY
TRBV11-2,ASSLHGRGASKNTEAF
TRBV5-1,ASSPGTSGDNERF
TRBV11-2,ASSWGDRRTEKLF
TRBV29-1,SCEVQGAAGVDIQY
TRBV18,ASSPSLGLAVSTDMQY
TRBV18,VSSPTSGRVTEQY
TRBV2,ASSLDYNNEQF
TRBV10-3,AISDPGLAGGTDTQY
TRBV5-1,ASSLGDGAQETQH
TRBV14,TSSPYRTHEQY
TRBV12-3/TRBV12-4,ASSLASWLSSVDYELY
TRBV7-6,ASSLKQGAYEQY
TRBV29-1,SVGLGDSGANVLT
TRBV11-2,ASSLDVPGLMSRNAYEEY
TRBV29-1,SVVRQGWNEQF
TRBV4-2,ASSRYGGGFTVNTIY
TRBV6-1,ASSDPGGSSYEQY
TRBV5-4,ASGLDPTPGYNSPLH
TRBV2,ASSEASKNTEAF
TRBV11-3,ASSLDLRSFSYNEQF
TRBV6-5,ASSYSGVSKSGTNVLT
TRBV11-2,ASSLQDTSQY
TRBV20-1,SAYGTYNEQF
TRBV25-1,ASSEEKELGYT
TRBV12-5,VSARESANYGYT
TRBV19,ARNSGDEQF
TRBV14,VGSQGSSGLQETQY
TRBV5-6,ASSLFGVANRDTQY
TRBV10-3,AISDGTGNEQY
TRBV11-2,AGRLESKGTQH
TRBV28,ASNPAAGGSPLH
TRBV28,ASSLVHVWF
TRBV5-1,ASSFSGSWDEQF
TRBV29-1,SAAERANTGELF
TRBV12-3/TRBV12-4,ASSLTGLLYNEQF
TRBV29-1,SVEGTVNPYEQY
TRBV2,ASIRDRLNTGELF
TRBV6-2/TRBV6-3,TSSPRLESGELF
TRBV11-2,ASSIFSGTSTDTHY